The 3 T cell receptor beta chains given below trace back to one sample, sequenced in a study of blood T cell repertoires in COVID-19 (dated by TCRdb to 2018 to 2020). The protocol used for the library was the immunoSEQ multiplex PCR assay. What TCRdb holds here is the immuneACCESS table cut down to in-frame rearrangements. Part of the clones is not present; checked against another copy, under half of the missing clones reflect an unresolved V gene, and the others are unexplained. This sample is represented by about 260,000 clones; approximately 79% of them were singletons. The ten largest clones add up to roughly 4% of the sample. Sequencing was done on a sample of PBMCs or T cells enriched from blood (not recorded which). The source of these receptors is a man aged 25 to 40 with acute COVID-19.

The genes are TRBV27 and TRBJ2-7; 7 bases align to TRBD1. Germline V gene data show CDR1 as MNHEY and CDR2 as SMNVEV (reference sequence). CDR3 length: 14 residues. V was pared by 4 bases and J by 4 bases, with 7 bases of the junction left unmatched. The CDR3 DNA reads TGTGCCAGCAGTTCAAGGGGACAGCCATACGAGCAGTACGTC. Its translation: CASSSRGQPYEQYV.

The chain combines TRBV18 with TRBJ1-2; D gene unclear. The CDR3 has 15 amino acids. Germline loops: CDR1 KGHSH, CDR2 LQKENI. V was shortened by 5 bases and J by 0 bases, with 13 bases between the two germline ends. The CDR3 bases are TGTGCCAGCTCAGTCGGAACAGCATCTAACTATGGCTACACCTTC. It translates to CASSVGTASNYGYTF. Complete variable domain (other parts from reference TRBV18 and TRBJ1-2): NAGVMQNPRHLVRRRGQEARLRCSPMKGHSHVYWYRQLPEEGLKFMVYLQKENIIDESGMPKERFSAEFPKEGPSILRIQQVVRGDSAAYFCASSVGTASNYGYTFGSGTRLTVV.

This chain joins TRBV6-2 or TRBV6-3 and TRBJ1-5; 11 bases agree with TRBD1. Losses at the gene ends were 5 bases for V and 7 bases for J; bases not matched to a gene: 10. Germline V lookup: CDR1 MNHEY, CDR2 SVGEGT. The CDR3 consists of 16 residues. CDR3 DNA sequence: TGTGCCAGCAGTCGCTGGACAGGGGGCTTAGGGCAGCCCCAGCATTTT. It encodes CASSRWTGGLGQPQHF.